This T cell receptor beta chain was sequenced for a study of blood T cells in healthy people across ages. Details on this clonotype: Its antigen is still unknown.

Next came a second PCR, run for about 7 to 12 cycles, which used a sample-barcoded 5' primer along with a J-beta primer mix. TCRdb re-derived calls from the 5' RACE reads in MiXCR, one entry per CDR3 protein. The repertoire holds over 600,000 distinct CDR3 sequences, just over 55% seen once, with approximately 24% in the top ten. Points from the study as a whole: Both naive CD4+ cell counts and diversity were greater in long-lived donors than in aged donors. Diversity figures derived from one million T cells were judged to underestimate the true value.

This CDR3 spans 13 amino acids. The V end lost 3 bases, the J end lost 3 bases, and 6 bases lay between the germline ends. Germline lookup yields CDR1 MNHEY and CDR2 SMNVEV (reference sequence). Every participating donor contributed roughly 9.6 milliliters of peripheral blood through a draw. Sequencing was carried out using blood. The J gene is TRBJ1-5, the V gene TRBV27, with D possibly TRBD1 on 5 matching bases. This clonotype was obtained from a man aged 40-55 years in good health. DNA for the CDR3: TGTGCCAGCAGTTTGACAGTCAATCAGCCCCAGCATTTT. Translation: CASSLTVNQPQHF.